The 27 T cell receptor beta chains reported below all come from one sample, sequenced in a study of shared clonotypes between healthy human individuals. TCRdb's copy holds only in-frame clones and misses some; the assay was immunoSEQ multiplex PCR. The sample has 500,000 to 550,000 clones, approximately 95% seen once. Specimen: naive CD4+ T cells sorted from blood. Subset in this sample: CD45RA+ positively selected. Receptors originate from a woman aged 25 to 45 in good health.

V and J are TRBV14 and TRBJ2-3, with D perhaps TRBD1 or TRBD2 (6 bases each). The V and J ends lost 4 bases and 4 bases respectively, with 15 bases between them. The germline gives CDR1 SGHDN, CDR2 FVKESK. This CDR3 has 15 amino acids. CDR3 sequence: CASSPTGARPDTQYF. Here the CDR3 DNA reads TGTGCCAGCAGCCCGACGGGGGCCCGCCCAGATACGCAGTATTTT.

This rearrangement joins TRBV19 to TRBJ2-2, with D hard to call. CDR1 and CDR2 (germline): LNHDA, SQIVND (reference sequence). The CDR3 runs 13 residues. The germline V and J ends were trimmed by 6 bases and 1 base, with 6 bases remaining between them. The CDR3, as DNA: TGTGCCAGTAGATGGGGGAACACCGGGGAGCTGTTTTTT. Amino acid sequence: CASRWGNTGELFF. Looking up the rest from reference TRBV19 and TRBJ2-2 gives the full variable domain: DGGITQSPKYLFRKEGQNVTLSCEQNLNHDAMYWYRQDPGQGLRLIYYSQIVNDFQKGDIAEGYSVSREKKESFPLTVTSAQKNPTAFYLCASRWGNTGELFFGEGSRLTVL.

The chain links TRBV6-1 to TRBJ1-2, with D possibly being TRBD1 (5 bases). Trimming removed 7 bases from V and 4 bases from J, with 16 bases in between. CDR3 length equals 14 residues. Germline CDR1 reads MNHNS; CDR2 reads SASEGT. The DNA of the CDR3 is TGTGCCAGCATTTCCTTAGACAGCCGCTATGGCTACACCTTC. This encodes CASISLDSRYGYTF.

The V call is TRBV7-3, the J call TRBJ2-7, with D perhaps assigned TRBD1 or TRBD2 (5 bases each). The germline CDR1 and CDR2 sequences are SGHTA and FQGTGA. V was pared by 4 bases and J by 3 bases, with 16 bases between. The CDR3 runs 15 residues. In DNA form, the CDR3 reads TGTGCCAGCAGCTGTCCGGGACCCGTATTCTACGAGCAGTACTTC. Amino acids: CASSCPGPVFYEQYF. The complete variable domain, with remaining parts taken from reference TRBV7-3 and TRBJ2-7, reads GAGVSQTPSNKVTEKGKYVELRCDPISGHTALYWYRQSLGQGPEFLIYFQGTGAADDSGLPNDRFFAVRPEGSVSTLKIQRTERGDSAVYLCASSCPGPVFYEQYFGPGTRLTVT.

The chain has TRBV2 and TRBJ2-7; 7 bases agree with TRBD1. The CDR3 has 14 residues. CDR1 and CDR2 (germline): SNHLY, FYNNEI. V gave up 5 bases and J gave up 3 bases; unmatched junction bases: 7. CDR3 DNA sequence: TGTGCCAGCAGTAAGCCGGGACAGTACTACGAGCAGTACTTC. Amino acid sequence: CASSKPGQYYEQYF.

This clone was recorded once. The chain combines TRBV6-6 with TRBJ2-7, with D possibly being TRBD1 or TRBD2 (5 bases each). CDR1 and CDR2 from the germline V gene are MNHNY and SVGAGI (reference sequence). The CDR3 length is 14 residues. Trimming cost V 0 bases and J 4 bases, with 10 bases left between them. The DNA of the CDR3 is TGTGCCAGCAGTTACTCCCGGGACCTTTACGAGCAGTACTTC. Translating it yields CASSYSRDLYEQYF.

The chain recombines TRBV6-1 with TRBJ2-7, with TRBD2 matching 9 bases. CDR1 is MNHNS, CDR2 SASEGT, per germline. Germline trimming cut 2 bases from V and 4 bases from J; bases unmatched to any gene: 9. This CDR3 spans 16 amino acids. The CDR3 is CASSEPGSGSSYEQYF. In DNA, the CDR3 is TGTGCCAGCAGTGAACCTGGTAGCGGGAGTTCGTACGAGCAGTACTTC.

The genes are TRBV5-6 and TRBJ2-5; tentatively, D is TRBD2 (5 bases). V was pared by 4 bases and J by 2 bases, with 12 bases between. Germline CDR1 reads SGHDT; CDR2 reads YYEEEE. The CDR3 has 14 residues. For the CDR3, the DNA is TGTGCCAGCAGCCTCCGCAGAGGGCAAGAGACCCAGTACTTC. Translating it yields CASSLRRGQETQYF.

The chain recombines TRBV4-1 with TRBJ1-4; no clear D. Germline-derived CDR1 and CDR2 are MGHRA and YSYEKL. The V end lost 0 bases, the J end lost 8 bases, and 7 bases lay between the germline ends. The CDR3 totals 13 residues. The CDR3 nucleotides are TGCGCCAGCAGCCAAGATGTTTTGGAAAAACTGTTTTTT. Translated, it gives CASSQDVLEKLFF.

The rearrangement joins TRBV4-1 to TRBJ2-2; 11 nucleotides line up with TRBD1. This CDR3 is 16 amino acids long. The germline gives CDR1 MGHRA, CDR2 YSYEKL. The V gene end was trimmed by 3 bases and the J gene end by 4 bases; junction bases not matched to a gene: 4. CDR3 nucleotide sequence: TGCGCCAGCAGCCAGGACAGGGGGCAGGTCACCGGGGAGCTGTTTTTT. It specifies CASSQDRGQVTGELFF.

The chain uses TRBV18 and TRBJ2-1; 12 bases line up with TRBD2. CDR1 KGHSH and CDR2 LQKENI come from the germline V gene. V dropped 4 bases and J dropped 10; count of bases not matched to a gene: 5. The CDR3 sequence is 14 residues long. CDR3 DNA sequence: TGTGCCAGCTCACGGCTAGCGGGAGGGCCGGAGCAGTTCTTC. Residues: CASSRLAGGPEQFF.

The J gene is TRBJ2-7, the V gene TRBV5-1; 10 bases agree with TRBD1. The CDR3 totals 18 residues. The V segment lost 3 bases and the J segment 2 bases; nucleotides outside the gene matches: 14. Germline V gene sequence: CDR1 SGHRS, CDR2 YFSETQ. CDR3 region: CASSWRKGDRGAAYEQYF. The CDR3 DNA is TGCGCCAGCAGCTGGAGAAAGGGGGACAGGGGAGCGGCCTACGAGCAGTACTTC.

J is TRBJ2-3 and V is TRBV9; 11 bases are shared with TRBD1. The V segment lost 3 bases and the J segment 4 bases; nucleotides outside the gene matches: 4. The CDR3 loop spans 15 amino acids. Germline V gene lookup returns CDR1 SGDLS and CDR2 YYNGEE. The CDR3 reads CASSGGGQGADTQYF. CDR3 sequence (DNA): TGTGCCAGCAGCGGTGGGGGACAGGGGGCAGATACGCAGTATTTT.

The V gene is TRBV5-8, the J gene TRBJ2-1; D assignment may be TRBD1 or TRBD2 (5 bases each). This CDR3 spans 15 amino acids. V lost 0 bases and J lost 0, with 7 bases in between. Germline V gene data show CDR1 as SGHTS and CDR2 as YDEGEE. DNA of the CDR3: TGTGCCAGCAGCTTGGCGGGACGCTCCTACAATGAGCAGTTCTTC. Its protein is CASSLAGRSYNEQFF.

V gene TRBV28 combines with J gene TRBJ1-1; TRBD1 matches 9 bases. CDR3 length equals 16 residues. Germline trimming cut 5 bases from V and 3 bases from J; bases unmatched to any gene: 10. Germline V CDR1 and CDR2: MDHEN, SYDVKM. The CDR3 protein is CASSPSGTGIDTEAFF. The CDR3 nucleotides are TGTGCCAGCAGTCCTTCCGGGACAGGGATCGACACTGAAGCTTTCTTT. The variable domain in full, with the rest retrieved from reference TRBV28 and TRBJ1-1, is DVKVTQSSRYLVKRTGEKVFLECVQDMDHENMFWYRQDPGLGLRLIYFSYDVKMKEKGDIPEGYSVSREKKERFSLILESASTNQTSMYLCASSPSGTGIDTEAFFGQGTRLTVV.

The chain joins TRBV6-1 to TRBJ1-2; D is perhaps TRBD1 (5 bases). Looked up from germline, CDR1 is MNHNS and CDR2 is SASEGT. With 8 bases removed from V and 7 bases from J, the gap between germline ends came to 20 bases. This CDR3 has 14 amino acids. CDR3 residues: CASRSAQAVSGYTF. In nucleotides, the CDR3 is TGTGCCAGCCGCTCCGCACAGGCAGTGAGTGGCTACACCTTC.

V usage is TRBV6-4 and J usage is TRBJ2-2, with no clear D. The germline V gene has CDR1 MRHNA and CDR2 SNTAGT. The CDR3 spans 15 residues. V was trimmed by 3 bases and J by 4 bases, leaving 12 bases between them. The CDR3 loop reads CASSEGGVGTGELFF. The CDR3, as DNA: TGTGCCAGCAGTGAGGGCGGAGTCGGCACCGGGGAGCTGTTTTTT.

The V call is TRBV19, the J call TRBJ2-1; 7 bases align to TRBD1. This CDR3 has 15 amino acids. The V and J ends lost 5 bases and 3 bases, in that order; junction bases with no gene match: 7. Looked up from germline, CDR1 is LNHDA and CDR2 is SQIVND (reference sequence). CDR3 coding DNA: TGTGCCAGTAGTGTCGACAGGGTACGCTACAATGAGCAGTTCTTC. Encoded protein: CASSVDRVRYNEQFF.

The gene calls are TRBV11-2 and TRBJ2-1; D is perhaps TRBD2 (5 bases). The CDR3 runs to 13 residues. The V gene's germline CDR1 is SGHAT and CDR2 FQNNGV. V lost 1 base and J 4 bases, leaving 5 bases between the germline ends. The CDR3 DNA reads as TGTGCCAGCAGCTTAGGGAGGTACAATGAGCAGTTCTTC. It codes for CASSLGRYNEQFF.

This rearrangement joins TRBV6-1 to TRBJ1-5, with a weak D call TRBD1 (5 bases). The V end was cut by 10 bases, the J end by 6 bases, with 19 bases between. The CDR3 sequence is 14 residues long. Germline CDR1 is MNHNS and CDR2 is SASEGT. In nucleotides, the CDR3 is TGTGCCACCGTGACGGGACCCGAGGGTCAGCCCCAGCATTTT. Protein sequence: CATVTGPEGQPQHF.

This clone was counted a single time. The chain joins TRBV11-3 to TRBJ2-1, with 7 bases lining up with TRBD2. V dropped 1 base and J dropped 5; count of bases not matched to a gene: 5. Germline V gives CDR1 SGHNT, CDR2 YENEEA. The CDR3 totals 15 residues. The CDR3 DNA reads as TGTGCCAGCAGCTTAGTCGCGGGAGCCCACAATGAGCAGTTCTTC. Protein product: CASSLVAGAHNEQFF. Full variable domain (rest looked up from reference TRBV11-3 and TRBJ2-1): EAGVVQSPRYKIIEKKQPVAFWCNPISGHNTLYWYLQNLGQGPELLIRYENEEAVDDSQLPKDRFSAERLKGVDSTLKIQPAELGDSAVYLCASSLVAGAHNEQFFGPGTRLTVL.

The V call is TRBV18, the J call TRBJ1-4; a possible D gene is TRBD1 (6 bases). The length of the CDR3 is 14 residues. V lost 3 bases, J lost 7 bases, and 12 bases lay in between. Germline V gene sequence: CDR1 KGHSH, CDR2 LQKENI. Here the CDR3 reads CASSPNRDGEKLFF. For the CDR3, the DNA is TGTGCCAGCTCACCCAACAGGGATGGTGAAAAACTGTTTTTT.

This clone was recorded only once. The chain links TRBV21-1 to TRBJ2-7; TRBD2 is the table's D call and was not checked against the DNA. TRBV21-1 corresponds to a pseudogene. The CDR3 contains 13 residues. The CDR3 is CARTLAALYEQYF. The CDR3, as DNA: TGTGCCAGAACTTTAGCGGCCCTGTACGAGCAGTACTTC.

This clone was seen just once. This chain links TRBV28 with TRBJ2-1; 13 bases are shared with TRBD2. V lost 5 bases, J lost 6 bases, and 4 bases stayed unmatched. In germline, CDR1 is MDHEN, CDR2 SYDVKM. The CDR3 loop spans 15 amino acids. The CDR3: CASSRGTSGANEQFF. The CDR3 coding sequence is TGTGCCAGCAGTCGCGGGACTAGCGGGGCCAATGAGCAGTTCTTC.

This chain uses TRBV30 with TRBJ2-7; 7 bases align to TRBD2. Germline loops: CDR1 GTSNPN, CDR2 SVGIG (reference sequence). With V trimmed by 0 bases and J by 2 bases, 16 bases remained unmatched. This CDR3 comprises 18 residues. As DNA, the CDR3 is TGTGCCTGGAGTGTAGGAAAATTCGGGGGGATGGGGGCCTACGAGCAGTACTTC. Encoded protein: CAWSVGKFGGMGAYEQYF.

The chain uses TRBV11-2 and TRBJ1-4; 10 positions match TRBD1. V was clipped by 1 base and J by 8 bases; unmatched bases: 13. Germline CDR1 SGHAT, CDR2 FQNNGV. There are 18 residues in the CDR3. The CDR3 bases are TGTGCCAGCAGCTTAGGAGCTGGGACAGGGGATCTGGGGGAAAAACTGTTTTTT. Its translation is CASSLGAGTGDLGEKLFF.

V gene TRBV27 combines with J gene TRBJ2-5, with D perhaps TRBD2 (6 bases). There are 13 residues in the CDR3. The germline V gene has CDR1 MNHEY and CDR2 SMNVEV (reference sequence). Trimming removed 4 bases at V and 4 bases at J, with 10 bases between. The CDR3 reads CASSSRGGETQYF. The CDR3 DNA is TGTGCCAGCAGTTCAAGGGGAGGAGAGACCCAGTACTTC.